This note documents a single T cell receptor beta chain sequence. After removal of 1 base from V and 6 bases from J, the junction contained 7 bases not matched to a gene. The germline V gene has CDR1 LGHNA and CDR2 YNFKEQ. The CDR3 sequence is 15 residues long. TCRdb fed the RT-PCR reads into MiXCR, producing one record per CDR3 protein. Altogether roughly 670,000 distinct CDR3 sequences are present, 14% being singletons, with the ten largest covering less than 9%. The data stem from a study of response to subunit inactivated influenza vaccine. This TCR was recovered from a man over 45 who received an inactivated influenza vaccine. The chain joins TRBV4-2 to TRBJ2-7; 9 nucleotides match TRBD2. The sample was PBMCs from blood, taken 14 to 15 days before vaccination. CDR3 sequence reads: CASSQVASGIFEQYF. CDR3 DNA: TGTGCCAGCAGCCAAGTGGCTAGCGGGATCTTCGAGCAGTACTTC.